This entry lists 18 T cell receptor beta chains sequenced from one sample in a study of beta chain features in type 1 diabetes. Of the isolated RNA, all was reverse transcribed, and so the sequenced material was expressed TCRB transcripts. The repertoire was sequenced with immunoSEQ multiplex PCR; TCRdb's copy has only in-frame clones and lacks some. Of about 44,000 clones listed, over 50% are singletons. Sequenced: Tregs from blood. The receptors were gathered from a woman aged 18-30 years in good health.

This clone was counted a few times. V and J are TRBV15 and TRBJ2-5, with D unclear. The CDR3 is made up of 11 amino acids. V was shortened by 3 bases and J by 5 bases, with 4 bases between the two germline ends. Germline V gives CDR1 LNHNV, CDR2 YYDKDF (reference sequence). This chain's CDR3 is CATSRRETQYF. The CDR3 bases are TGTGCCACCAGCAGGAGGGAGACCCAGTACTTC.

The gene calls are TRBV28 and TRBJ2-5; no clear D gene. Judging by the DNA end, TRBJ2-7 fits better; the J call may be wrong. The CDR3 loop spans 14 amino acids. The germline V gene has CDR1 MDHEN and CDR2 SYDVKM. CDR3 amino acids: CASSSGGAAYEQYF. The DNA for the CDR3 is TGTGCCAGCAGTTCGGGTGGAGCCGCCTACGAGCAGTACTTC.

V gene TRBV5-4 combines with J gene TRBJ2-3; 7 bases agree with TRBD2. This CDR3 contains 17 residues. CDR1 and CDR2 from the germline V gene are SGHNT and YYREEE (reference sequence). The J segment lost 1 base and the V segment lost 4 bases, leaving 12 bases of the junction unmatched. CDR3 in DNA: TGTGCCAGCAGCAAAGTCCAAGCGGGGTGGGGCACAGATACGCAGTATTTT. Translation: CASSKVQAGWGTDTQYF.

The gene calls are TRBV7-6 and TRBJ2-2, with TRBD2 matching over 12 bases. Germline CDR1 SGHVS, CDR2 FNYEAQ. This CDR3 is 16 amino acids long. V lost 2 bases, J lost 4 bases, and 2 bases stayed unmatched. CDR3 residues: CASSLLLAGGTGELFF. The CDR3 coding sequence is TGTGCCAGCAGCTTATTACTAGCGGGAGGCACCGGGGAGCTGTTTTTT.

Here the CDR3 reads CASSPAGFIMNTEAFF. CDR3 DNA: TGTGCCAGCAGTCCAGCGGGGTTTATCATGAACACTGAAGCTTTCTTT. The chain uses TRBV28 and TRBJ1-1, with D unclear. Germline loops: CDR1 MDHEN, CDR2 SYDVKM. The CDR3 sequence is 16 residues long. V lost 5 bases to trimming and J lost 0 bases, with 16 bases between them. The full variable domain, in which reference TRBV28 and TRBJ1-1 provide the parts outside the CDR3, is DVKVTQSSRYLVKRTGEKVFLECVQDMDHENMFWYRQDPGLGLRLIYFSYDVKMKEKGDIPEGYSVSREKKERFSLILESASTNQTSMYLCASSPAGFIMNTEAFFGQGTRLTVV.

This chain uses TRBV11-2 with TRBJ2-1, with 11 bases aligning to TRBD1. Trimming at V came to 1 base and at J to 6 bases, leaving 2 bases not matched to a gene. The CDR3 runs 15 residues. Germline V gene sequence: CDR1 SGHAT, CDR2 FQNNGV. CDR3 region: CASSLGTGGFNEQFF. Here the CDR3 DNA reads TGTGCCAGCAGCTTAGGGACAGGGGGCTTCAATGAGCAGTTCTTC.

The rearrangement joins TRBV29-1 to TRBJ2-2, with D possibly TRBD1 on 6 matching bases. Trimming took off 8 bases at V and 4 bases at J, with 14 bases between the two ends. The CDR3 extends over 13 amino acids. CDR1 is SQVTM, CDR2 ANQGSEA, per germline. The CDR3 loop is CSSRDNPTGELFF. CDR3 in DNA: TGCAGCTCCCGGGACAACCCCACCGGGGAGCTGTTTTTT.

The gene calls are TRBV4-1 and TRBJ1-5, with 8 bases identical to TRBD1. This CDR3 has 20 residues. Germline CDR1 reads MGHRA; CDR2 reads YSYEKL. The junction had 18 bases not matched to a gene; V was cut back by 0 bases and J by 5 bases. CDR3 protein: CASSQDLTTSRTGSHQPQHF. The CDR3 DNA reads TGCGCCAGCAGCCAAGATCTTACCACCAGCCGGACAGGGAGCCATCAGCCCCAGCATTTT.

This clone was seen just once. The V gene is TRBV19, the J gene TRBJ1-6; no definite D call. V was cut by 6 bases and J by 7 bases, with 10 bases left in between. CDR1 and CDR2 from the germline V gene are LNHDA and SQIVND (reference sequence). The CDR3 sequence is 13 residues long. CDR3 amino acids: CASRGSRNSPLHF. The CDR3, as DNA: TGTGCCAGTAGGGGCTCACGCAATTCACCCCTCCACTTT.

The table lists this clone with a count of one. CDR3: CASAEGGPTYEQYF. CDR3 coding DNA: TGCGCCAGCGCCGAGGGGGGGCCTACCTACGAGCAGTACTTC. The rearrangement links TRBV4-1 to TRBJ2-7; tentatively, D is TRBD2 (7 bases). The CDR3 is made up of 14 amino acids. The V gene's germline CDR1 is MGHRA and CDR2 YSYEKL. The V end lost 8 bases, the J end lost 2 bases, and 16 bases lay between the germline ends.

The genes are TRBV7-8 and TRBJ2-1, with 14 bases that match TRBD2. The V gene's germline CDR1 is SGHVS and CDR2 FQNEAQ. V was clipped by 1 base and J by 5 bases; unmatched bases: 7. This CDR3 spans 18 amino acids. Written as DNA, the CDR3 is TGTGCCAGCAGCTTAGTGCCGACTAGCGGGAGGGCCGACAATGAGCAGTTCTTC. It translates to CASSLVPTSGRADNEQFF.

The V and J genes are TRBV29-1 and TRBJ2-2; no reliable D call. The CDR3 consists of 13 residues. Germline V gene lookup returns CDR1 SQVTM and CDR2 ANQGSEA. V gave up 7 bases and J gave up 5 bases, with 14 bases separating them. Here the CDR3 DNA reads TGCAGCGCCGCGCCACAGATTACCGGGGAGCTGTTTTTT. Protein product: CSAAPQITGELFF.

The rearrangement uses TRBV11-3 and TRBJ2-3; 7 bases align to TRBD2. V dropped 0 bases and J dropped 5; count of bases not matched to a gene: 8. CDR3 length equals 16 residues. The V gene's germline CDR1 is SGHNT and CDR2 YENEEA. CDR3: CASSLDGAGAGDTQYF. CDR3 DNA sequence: TGTGCCAGCAGCTTAGATGGGGCGGGAGCTGGAGATACGCAGTATTTT.

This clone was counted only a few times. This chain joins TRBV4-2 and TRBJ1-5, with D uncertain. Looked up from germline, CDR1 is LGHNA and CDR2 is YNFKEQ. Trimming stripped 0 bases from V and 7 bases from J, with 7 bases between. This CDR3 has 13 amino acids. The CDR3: CASSQDVVQPQHF. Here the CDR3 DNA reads TGTGCCAGCAGCCAAGATGTCGTACAGCCCCAGCATTTT.

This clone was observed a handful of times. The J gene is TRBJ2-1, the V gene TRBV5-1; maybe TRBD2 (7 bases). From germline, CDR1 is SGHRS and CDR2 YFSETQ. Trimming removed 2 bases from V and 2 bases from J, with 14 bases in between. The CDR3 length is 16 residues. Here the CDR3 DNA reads TGCGCCAGCAGCTTAGGGGGAGGGCCGCCCTACAATGAGCAGTTCTTC. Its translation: CASSLGGGPPYNEQFF. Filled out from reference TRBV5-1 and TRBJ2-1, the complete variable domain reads KAGVTQTPRYLIKTRGQQVTLSCSPISGHRSVSWYQQTPGQGLQFLFEYFSETQRNKGNFPGRFSGRQFSNSRSEMNVSTLELGDSALYLCASSLGGGPPYNEQFFGPGTRLTVL.

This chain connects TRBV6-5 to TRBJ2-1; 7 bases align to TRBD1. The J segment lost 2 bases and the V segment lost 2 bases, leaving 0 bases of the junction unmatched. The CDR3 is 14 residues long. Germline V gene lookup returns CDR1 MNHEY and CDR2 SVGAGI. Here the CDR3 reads CASSYDRAYNEQFF. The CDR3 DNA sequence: TGTGCCAGCAGTTACGACAGGGCCTACAATGAGCAGTTCTTC.

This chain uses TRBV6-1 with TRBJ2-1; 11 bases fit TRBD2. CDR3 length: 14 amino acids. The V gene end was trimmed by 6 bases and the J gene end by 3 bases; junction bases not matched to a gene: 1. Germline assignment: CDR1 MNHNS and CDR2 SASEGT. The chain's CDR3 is CASRTSGIYNEQFF. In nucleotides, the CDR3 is TGTGCCAGCAGGACTAGCGGGATCTACAATGAGCAGTTCTTC.

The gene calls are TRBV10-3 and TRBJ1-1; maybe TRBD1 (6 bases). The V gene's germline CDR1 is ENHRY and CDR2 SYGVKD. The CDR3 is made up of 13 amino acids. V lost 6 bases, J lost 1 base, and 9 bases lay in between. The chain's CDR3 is CAIRQGGNTEAFF. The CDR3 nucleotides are TGTGCCATCAGACAGGGCGGGAACACTGAAGCTTTCTTT.